This TCR beta chain is drawn from a study of vaccination effects on CD4 cells after COVID-19. V shed 6 bases and J shed 7 bases, with 18 bases lying between them. The CDR3 has 15 residues. The germline V gene has CDR1 MRHNA and CDR2 SNTAGT. Of note for this clone: Its matching antigen is unknown.

Antigen-specific CD4+ T cell clonotypes were called by their expansion after viral peptide-pool culture in ViraFEST. At the end of over 8 days of culture, CD4+ T cells were isolated. Vaccination of participants consisted of two doses of either the BNT162b2 or mRNA-1273 vaccine. Profiling relied on immunoSEQ multiplex PCR, and the TCRdb table lists in-frame clones only, not all of them. The sample yields roughly 25,000 clones, more than 60% seen once. The starting material was CD4+ T cells from PBMCs cultured with SARS-CoV-2 spike peptides, obtained after COVID-19 vaccination. The V call is TRBV6-4, the J call TRBJ2-2, with D possibly TRBD2 on 6 matching bases. The sequence was obtained from a human donor who received a COVID-19 vaccine. This chain's CDR3 is CASSEFSGAGGELFF. The CDR3 region has the DNA TGTGCCAGCAGCGAATTTAGCGGAGCCGGCGGGGAGCTGTTTTTT.